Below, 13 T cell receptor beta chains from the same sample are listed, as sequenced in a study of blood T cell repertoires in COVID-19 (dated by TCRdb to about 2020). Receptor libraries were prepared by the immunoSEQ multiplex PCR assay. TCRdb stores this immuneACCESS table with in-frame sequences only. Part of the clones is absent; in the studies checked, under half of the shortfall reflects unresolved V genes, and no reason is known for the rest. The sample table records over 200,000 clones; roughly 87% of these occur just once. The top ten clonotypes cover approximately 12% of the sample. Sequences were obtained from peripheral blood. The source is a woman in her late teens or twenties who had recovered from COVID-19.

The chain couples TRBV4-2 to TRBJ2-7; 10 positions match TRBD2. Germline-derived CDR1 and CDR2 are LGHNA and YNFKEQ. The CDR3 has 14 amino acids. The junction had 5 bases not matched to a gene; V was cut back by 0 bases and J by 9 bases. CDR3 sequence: CASSQDLAGVGQYF. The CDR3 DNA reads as TGTGCCAGCAGCCAAGACCTAGCGGGAGTGGGGCAGTACTTC.

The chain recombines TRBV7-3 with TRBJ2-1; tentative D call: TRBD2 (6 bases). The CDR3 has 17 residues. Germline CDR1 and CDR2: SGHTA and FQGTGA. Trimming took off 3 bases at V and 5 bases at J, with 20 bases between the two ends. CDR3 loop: CASSLSAQEGPHNEQFF. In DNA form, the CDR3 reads TGTGCCAGCAGCTTGTCGGCTCAGGAGGGCCCCCACAATGAGCAGTTCTTC. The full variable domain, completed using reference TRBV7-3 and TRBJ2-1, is GAGVSQTPSNKVTEKGKYVELRCDPISGHTALYWYRQSLGQGPEFLIYFQGTGAADDSGLPNDRFFAVRPEGSVSTLKIQRTERGDSAVYLCASSLSAQEGPHNEQFFGPGTRLTVL.

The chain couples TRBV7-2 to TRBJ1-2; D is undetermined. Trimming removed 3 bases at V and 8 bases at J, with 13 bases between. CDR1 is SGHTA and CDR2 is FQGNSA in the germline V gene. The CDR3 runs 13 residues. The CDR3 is CASSFLGSNGYTF. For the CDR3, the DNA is TGTGCCAGCAGCTTCCTCGGGTCCAACGGCTACACCTTC.

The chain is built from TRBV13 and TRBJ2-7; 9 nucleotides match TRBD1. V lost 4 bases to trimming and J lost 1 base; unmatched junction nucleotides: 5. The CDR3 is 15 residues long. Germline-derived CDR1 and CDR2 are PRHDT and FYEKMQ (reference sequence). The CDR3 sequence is CASSSRDRASYEQYF. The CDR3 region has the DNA TGTGCCAGCAGCTCCCGGGACAGGGCATCCTACGAGCAGTACTTC.

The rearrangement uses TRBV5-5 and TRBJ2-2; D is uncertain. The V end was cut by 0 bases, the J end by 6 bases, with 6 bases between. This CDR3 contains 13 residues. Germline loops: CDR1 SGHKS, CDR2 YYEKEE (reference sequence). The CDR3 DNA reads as TGTGCCAGCAGCTTGGTTGGAGCCGGGGAGCTGTTTTTT. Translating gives CASSLVGAGELFF.

The CDR3 protein is CASMYSSGRARGIEQYF. The CDR3, as DNA: TGCGCCAGCATGTATTCTAGCGGGAGGGCCAGGGGAATCGAGCAGTACTTC. V is TRBV10-2 and J is TRBJ2-7; 12 bases are shared with TRBD2. This CDR3 has 17 residues. Germline values: CDR1 WSHSY, CDR2 SAAADI. The junction had 16 bases not matched to a gene; V was cut back by 7 bases and J by 6 bases.

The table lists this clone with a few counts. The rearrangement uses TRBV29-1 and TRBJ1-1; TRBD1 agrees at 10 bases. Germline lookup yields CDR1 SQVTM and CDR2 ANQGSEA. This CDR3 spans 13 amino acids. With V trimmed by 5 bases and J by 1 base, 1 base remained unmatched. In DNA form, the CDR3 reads TGCAGCGTTTGGACAGGGGGGAACACTGAAGCTTTCTTT. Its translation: CSVWTGGNTEAFF.

CDR3 nucleotide sequence: TGTGCCAGCAAGATCAGGGGGGCCAGGTACGAGCAGTACTTC. Translation gives CASKIRGARYEQYF. The chain is built from TRBV6-5 and TRBJ2-7; weak D call: TRBD1 (7 bases). CDR3 length: 14 residues. V shed 7 bases and J shed 4 bases, with 17 bases lying between them. Germline V gene lookup returns CDR1 MNHEY and CDR2 SVGAGI.

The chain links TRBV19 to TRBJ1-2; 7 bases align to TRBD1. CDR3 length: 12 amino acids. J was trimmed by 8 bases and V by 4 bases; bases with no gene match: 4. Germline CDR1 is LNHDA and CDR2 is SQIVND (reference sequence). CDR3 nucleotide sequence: TGTGCCAGTAGTACACCAGGGGGAGGCTACACCTTC. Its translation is CASSTPGGGYTF.

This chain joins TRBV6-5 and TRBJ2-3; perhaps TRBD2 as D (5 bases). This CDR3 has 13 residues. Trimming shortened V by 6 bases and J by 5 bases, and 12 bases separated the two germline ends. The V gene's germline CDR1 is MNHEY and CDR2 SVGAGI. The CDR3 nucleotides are TGTGCCAGCAGGGAGCCACTAGGAGATACGCAGTATTTT. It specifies CASREPLGDTQYF.

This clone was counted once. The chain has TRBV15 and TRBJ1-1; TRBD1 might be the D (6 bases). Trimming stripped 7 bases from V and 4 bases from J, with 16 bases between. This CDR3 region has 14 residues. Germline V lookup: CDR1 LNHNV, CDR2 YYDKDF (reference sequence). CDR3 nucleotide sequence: TGTGCCACCACTCAGGTGCGAGGGGGCACTGAAGCTTTCTTT. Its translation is CATTQVRGGTEAFF.

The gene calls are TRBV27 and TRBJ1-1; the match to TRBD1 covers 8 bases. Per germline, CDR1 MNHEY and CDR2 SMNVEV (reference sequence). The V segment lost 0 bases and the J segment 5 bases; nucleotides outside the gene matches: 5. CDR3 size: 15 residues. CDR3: CASSLSKTGVTEAFF. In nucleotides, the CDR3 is TGTGCCAGCAGTTTATCCAAGACAGGGGTGACTGAAGCTTTCTTT.

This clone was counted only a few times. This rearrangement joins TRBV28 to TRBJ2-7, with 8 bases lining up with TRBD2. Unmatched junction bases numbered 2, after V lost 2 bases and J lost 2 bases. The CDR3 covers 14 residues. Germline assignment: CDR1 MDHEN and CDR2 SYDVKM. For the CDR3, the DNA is TGTGCCAGCAGTTTAGCGGGGGGTACCTACGAGCAGTACTTC. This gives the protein CASSLAGGTYEQYF.